These 32 T cell receptor beta chains came from one sample sequenced in a study of shared clonotypes between healthy human individuals. Only CD45RO-negative cells positively selected for CCR7 counted as naive CD8 cells, so terminally differentiated effector memory CD45RA+ cells were excluded. Generated by immunoSEQ multiplex PCR, the TCRdb table keeps only in-frame clones and is missing some. Of more than 2 million clones in the sample, roughly 94% are singletons; the top ten hold more than 0.95%. Sequenced material: naive CD8+ T cells sorted from blood. The receptors stem from a man between 18 and 35 years old in good health.

The V and J genes are TRBV7-2 and TRBJ2-7; D possibly corresponds to TRBD2 (6 bases). This CDR3 is built from 15 residues. CDR1 is SGHTA, CDR2 FQGNSA, per germline. Trimming took off 7 bases at V and 7 bases at J, with 23 bases between the two ends. Here the CDR3 DNA reads TGTGCCAGCATCCAGACCGGCGGGACCGCCCATGAGCAGTACTTC. It specifies CASIQTGGTAHEQYF.

The gene calls are TRBV4-1 and TRBJ1-6, with 9 nucleotides matching TRBD1. The trim removed 4 bases at V and 10 bases at J, leaving 8 bases unmatched. The CDR3 runs to 15 residues. Per the germline V gene, CDR1 is MGHRA and CDR2 is YSYEKL. CDR3 nucleotides: TGCGCCAGCAGCCCCCAGACAGGGGGATTCTCACCCCTCCACTTT. Translated, it gives CASSPQTGGFSPLHF.

The V and J genes are TRBV7-2 and TRBJ1-1; D is uncertain. Germline V gene lookup returns CDR1 SGHTA and CDR2 FQGNSA. The germline V and J ends were trimmed by 5 bases and 3 bases, with 19 bases remaining between them. This CDR3 is built from 16 residues. The CDR3 is CASSPFRTVLYTEAFF. As DNA, the CDR3 is TGTGCCAGCAGCCCATTCAGGACGGTCTTGTACACTGAAGCTTTCTTT.

Worth noting for this clone: The same CDR3 is also encoded by other DNA sequences in this sample. J is TRBJ2-7 and V is TRBV28, with D perhaps matching TRBD1 (5 bases). The CDR3 is 14 amino acids. The germline V and J ends were trimmed by 3 bases and 0 bases, with 9 bases remaining between them. Germline V gives CDR1 MDHEN, CDR2 SYDVKM. The CDR3 nucleotides are TGTGCCAGCAGTTTGTGGGGCAGCTCCTACGAGCAGTACTTC. Its translation: CASSLWGSSYEQYF.

The chain links TRBV19 to TRBJ1-1; 7 bases map to TRBD1. The CDR3 sequence is 13 residues long. The V gene's germline CDR1 is LNHDA and CDR2 SQIVND (reference sequence). J lost 1 base, V lost 7 bases, and 3 bases had no gene match. CDR3 loop: CASNRGGNTEAFF. The CDR3 bases are TGTGCCAGTAACAGGGGAGGGAACACTGAAGCTTTCTTT.

The chain carries TRBV7-9 and TRBJ2-5, with 9 bases identical to TRBD2. Losses at the gene ends were 4 bases for V and 5 bases for J; bases not matched to a gene: 14. Per the germline V gene, CDR1 is SEHNR and CDR2 is FQNEAQ (reference sequence). The CDR3 covers 17 residues. DNA for the CDR3: TGTGCCAGCAGCTCTAGGACTAGCGTCGGTTTGGGGGAGACCCAGTACTTC. Protein sequence: CASSSRTSVGLGETQYF.

This clone was observed a single time. The sample carries other DNA sequences with the same CDR3. The chain has TRBV6-1 and TRBJ2-7; 11 bases align to TRBD2. V gave up 2 bases and J gave up 3 bases; unmatched junction bases: 3. The germline V gene encodes CDR1 MNHNS and CDR2 SASEGT. The CDR3 covers 15 residues. CDR3 nucleotide sequence: TGTGCCAGCAGTGAACTGGGGACTAGCGGCTACGAGCAGTACTTC. As protein: CASSELGTSGYEQYF.

The chain employs TRBV11-2 and TRBJ2-3; D remains ambiguous. The CDR3 runs 13 residues. The V gene's germline CDR1 is SGHAT and CDR2 FQNNGV. The V and J ends lost 6 bases and 5 bases respectively, with 12 bases between them. The CDR3 reads CASRSPMRDTQYF. CDR3 DNA: TGTGCCAGCAGATCCCCGATGAGAGATACGCAGTATTTT.

The chain carries TRBV4-2 and TRBJ1-4; possible D gene TRBD1, 6 bases. Trimming stripped 7 bases from V and 8 bases from J, with 17 bases between. The CDR3 is made up of 14 amino acids. The germline V gene has CDR1 LGHNA and CDR2 YNFKEQ. CDR3 bases: TGTGCCAGCAACCTACTCGGGGGGCAAGAAAAACTGTTTTTT. Its protein product is CASNLLGGQEKLFF.

The J gene is TRBJ2-1, the V gene TRBV7-2; D possibly corresponds to TRBD1 (5 bases). V was trimmed by 5 bases and J by 4 bases, leaving 6 bases between them. The CDR3 covers 12 residues. Germline CDR1 and CDR2: SGHTA and FQGNSA. The CDR3 sequence is CASSPGYNEQFF. In DNA form, the CDR3 reads TGTGCCAGCAGCCCAGGGTACAATGAGCAGTTCTTC. The complete variable domain, with remaining parts taken from reference TRBV7-2 and TRBJ2-1, reads GAGVSQSPSNKVTEKGKDVELRCDPISGHTALYWYRQSLGQGLEFLIYFQGNSAPDKSGLPSDRFSAERTGGSVSTLTIQRTQQEDSAVYLCASSPGYNEQFFGPGTRLTVL.

The chain joins TRBV2 to TRBJ1-2; a possible D gene is TRBD1 (5 bases). The CDR3 totals 15 residues. Trimming took off 2 bases at V and 0 bases at J, with 10 bases between the two ends. Germline-derived CDR1 and CDR2 are SNHLY and FYNNEI. CDR3 coding DNA: TGTGCCAGCAGTGAAACAGGCCCTGCTAACTATGGCTACACCTTC. It codes for CASSETGPANYGYTF.

The chain uses TRBV21-1 and TRBJ1-4; the table calls TRBD1, which could not be checked here. TRBV21-1 is given as a pseudogene. The CDR3 totals 15 residues. CDR3 in DNA: TGTGCCAGCAGCCTCCGGGACAGGGTTAATGAAAAACTGTTTTTT. Translation gives CASSLRDRVNEKLFF.

The V and J genes are TRBV5-1 and TRBJ2-7, with D maybe TRBD1 (6 bases). This CDR3 contains 14 residues. The germline gives CDR1 SGHRS, CDR2 YFSETQ. The V gene lost 4 bases and the J gene lost 2 bases, with 13 bases spanning the gap. The CDR3 protein is CASSTWDTPYEQYF. Written as DNA, the CDR3 is TGCGCCAGCAGCACATGGGACACCCCCTACGAGCAGTACTTC.

The chain has TRBV10-3 and TRBJ1-2; a weak D match, TRBD1 (5 bases). V was cut by 3 bases and J by 3 bases, with 17 bases left in between. CDR1 is ENHRY and CDR2 is SYGVKD in the germline V gene. CDR3 length: 16 amino acids. The CDR3 bases are TGTGCCATCAGTGACCCCCCAGGGCCTGCGGACTATGGCTACACCTTC. It translates to CAISDPPGPADYGYTF.

This clone was found once. The rearrangement joins TRBV9 to TRBJ2-2, with 11 bases lining up with TRBD2. CDR1 is SGDLS, CDR2 YYNGEE, per germline. The CDR3 runs to 15 residues. The V gene end was trimmed by 3 bases and the J gene end by 7 bases; junction bases not matched to a gene: 5. The CDR3 nucleotides read TGTGCCAGCAGCGGTAGCGGGGGGGCAATCGGGGAGCTGTTTTTT. The encoded protein is CASSGSGGAIGELFF. Full variable domain (remainder filled in from reference TRBV9 and TRBJ2-2): DSGVTQTPKHLITATGQRVTLRCSPRSGDLSVYWYQQSLDQGLQFLIQYYNGEERAKGNILERFSAQQFPDLHSELNLSSLELGDSALYFCASSGSGGAIGELFFGEGSRLTVL.

The chain employs TRBV6-6 and TRBJ2-1; perhaps TRBD2 as D (6 bases). Trimming removed 2 bases from V and 9 bases from J, with 8 bases in between. Germline values: CDR1 MNHNY, CDR2 SVGAGI (reference sequence). The CDR3 spans 12 residues. CDR3 in amino acids: CASSYGGAEQFF. As DNA, the CDR3 is TGTGCCAGCAGTTACGGAGGGGCTGAGCAGTTCTTC.

The chain joins TRBV27 to TRBJ2-2, with a tentative D call TRBD1 (6 bases). CDR1 MNHEY and CDR2 SMNVEV come from the germline V gene (reference sequence). Trimming shortened V by 1 base and J by 5 bases, and 11 bases separated the two germline ends. The length of the CDR3 is 15 residues. The CDR3 here is CASSLFRDMTGELFF. As DNA, the CDR3 is TGTGCCAGCAGTTTATTCAGGGACATGACCGGGGAGCTGTTTTTT.

V and J are TRBV7-6 and TRBJ1-6, with 8 bases that match TRBD1. The V gene's germline CDR1 is SGHVS and CDR2 FNYEAQ. The junction had 10 bases not matched to a gene; V was cut back by 5 bases and J by 10 bases. The CDR3 extends over 15 amino acids. This chain's CDR3 is CASSTLTGANSPLHF. CDR3 bases: TGTGCCAGCAGCACGCTGACAGGGGCCAACTCACCCCTCCACTTT.

The chain joins TRBV27 to TRBJ2-7, with 9 bases that match TRBD1. The CDR3 spans 15 residues. The trim removed 2 bases at V and 3 bases at J, leaving 5 bases unmatched. CDR1 and CDR2 (germline): MNHEY, SMNVEV (reference sequence). CDR3 in DNA: TGTGCCAGCAGTTTAAAGGGACAGGGCGACTACGAGCAGTACTTC. This sequence encodes CASSLKGQGDYEQYF.

The V call is TRBV7-3, the J call TRBJ2-1; no firm D call. The germline CDR1 and CDR2 sequences are SGHTA and FQGTGA. V lost 3 bases and J 5 bases, leaving 8 bases between the germline ends. CDR3 size: 13 residues. The CDR3 DNA is TGTGCCAGCAGCTTCAACTGGAACAATGAGCAGTTCTTC. Translated, it gives CASSFNWNNEQFF.

The CDR3 protein is CASSPLWGQETQYF. In DNA, the CDR3 is TGTGCCAGCAGCCCCCTTTGGGGACAAGAGACCCAGTACTTC. This rearrangement joins TRBV11-2 to TRBJ2-5; D not certain. This CDR3 is 14 amino acids long. V shed 5 bases and J shed 2 bases, with 12 bases lying between them. The germline CDR1 and CDR2 sequences are SGHAT and FQNNGV.

This rearrangement joins TRBV18 to TRBJ1-5; tentatively, D is TRBD1 (6 bases). The CDR3 covers 17 residues. V lost 2 bases, J lost 5 bases, and 19 bases lay in between. The germline CDR1 and CDR2 sequences are KGHSH and LQKENI. As DNA, the CDR3 is TGTGCCAGCTCACCAACCGGGCAGGGGCCGGCGGATCAGCCCCAGCATTTT. Translation: CASSPTGQGPADQPQHF.

The chain carries TRBV7-8 and TRBJ1-2; maybe TRBD1 (5 bases). The V gene's germline CDR1 is SGHVS and CDR2 FQNEAQ. The CDR3 runs to 14 residues. V dropped 5 bases and J dropped 4 bases, with 14 bases sitting between them. CDR3 residues: CASSDHGTIYGYTF. In nucleotides, the CDR3 is TGTGCCAGCAGCGACCACGGGACTATCTATGGCTACACCTTC.

V usage is TRBV7-9 and J usage is TRBJ2-5; D is unresolved. The CDR3 length is 12 residues. The germline V gene encodes CDR1 SEHNR and CDR2 FQNEAQ (reference sequence). Trimming removed 5 bases from V and 4 bases from J, with 8 bases in between. CDR3 region: CASSPLAETQYF. The DNA of the CDR3 is TGTGCCAGCAGCCCCTTAGCAGAGACCCAGTACTTC.

This chain uses TRBV27 with TRBJ1-2; TRBD1 agrees at 7 bases. The CDR3 sequence is 15 residues long. After removal of 3 bases from V and 8 bases from J, the junction contained 12 bases not matched to a gene. Germline assignment: CDR1 MNHEY and CDR2 SMNVEV (reference sequence). CDR3 coding DNA: TGTGCCAGCAGTTTCGACCGGGACAGTTCGCGGGGCTACACCTTC. Its translation: CASSFDRDSSRGYTF.

V and J are TRBV7-3 and TRBJ2-7, with D maybe TRBD1 (5 bases). The CDR3 runs to 14 residues. The V gene's germline CDR1 is SGHTA and CDR2 FQGTGA. Trimming shortened V by 2 bases and J by 5 bases, and 13 bases separated the two germline ends. CDR3 in amino acids: CASSLYPGSHEQYF. CDR3 bases: TGTGCCAGCAGCTTATACCCAGGGTCTCACGAGCAGTACTTC.

The CDR3 nucleotides are TGTGCCAGCAGCCCAATCACTGAAGCTTTCTTT. This gives the protein CASSPITEAFF. This rearrangement joins TRBV7-9 to TRBJ1-1; D call uncertain. The CDR3 loop spans 11 amino acids. V lost 5 bases to trimming and J lost 4 bases, with 5 bases between them. Germline loops: CDR1 SEHNR, CDR2 FQNEAQ (reference sequence).

The rearrangement uses TRBV28 and TRBJ1-2; tentatively, D is TRBD1 (5 bases). The V gene's germline CDR1 is MDHEN and CDR2 SYDVKM. Trimming took 3 bases from V and 8 from J, leaving 16 bases between them. CDR3 length equals 14 residues. As DNA, the CDR3 is TGTGCCAGCAGTTTGTCTCGGGGGGGTCACGGCTACACCTTC. Protein product: CASSLSRGGHGYTF.

The chain uses TRBV4-1 and TRBJ2-3; D call uncertain. The CDR3 is 15 amino acids. Deletions cut 1 base from V and 4 bases from J, with 12 bases between. Germline V gene lookup returns CDR1 MGHRA and CDR2 YSYEKL. CDR3 protein: CASSQGGTGSDTQYF. CDR3 DNA sequence: TGCGCCAGCAGCCAAGGGGGAACGGGTTCAGATACGCAGTATTTT.

V usage is TRBV7-2 and J usage is TRBJ2-7, with a possible D match to TRBD1 (6 bases). Germline V gives CDR1 SGHTA, CDR2 FQGNSA. V was clipped by 1 base and J by 1 base, with 11 bases between them. This CDR3 contains 15 residues. The CDR3 region is CASSLGPGASYEQYF. CDR3 sequence (DNA): TGTGCCAGCAGCTTAGGGCCAGGGGCATCCTACGAGCAGTACTTC. Full variable domain (outside the CDR3, taken from reference TRBV7-2 and TRBJ2-7): GAGVSQSPSNKVTEKGKDVELRCDPISGHTALYWYRQSLGQGLEFLIYFQGNSAPDKSGLPSDRFSAERTGGSVSTLTIQRTQQEDSAVYLCASSLGPGASYEQYFGPGTRLTVT.

Note on this clone: Other DNA sequences of this sample code for an identical CDR3. The chain has TRBV6-5 and TRBJ2-5; 9 positions match TRBD2. Germline V gene sequence: CDR1 MNHEY, CDR2 SVGAGI. Losses at the gene ends were 0 bases for V and 5 bases for J; bases not matched to a gene: 1. The CDR3 contains 14 residues. The CDR3 here is CASSYSAGGETQYF. CDR3 in DNA: TGTGCCAGCAGTTACTCGGCGGGGGGGGAGACCCAGTACTTC.

V usage is TRBV5-6 and J usage is TRBJ2-7; 8 nucleotides line up with TRBD1. CDR3 length: 14 amino acids. Germline V gene data show CDR1 as SGHDT and CDR2 as YYEEEE. With V trimmed by 5 bases and J by 0 bases, 4 bases remained unmatched. The CDR3 DNA follows: TGTGCCAGCAGTTACAGGGGGAGCTCCTACGAGCAGTACTTC. Protein product: CASSYRGSSYEQYF.